This TCR beta chain was sequenced for a study of Graves' ophthalmopathy and Graves' hyperthyroidism. Concerning this clonotype itself: The antigen is not known.

V was clipped by 0 bases and J by 8 bases, with 16 bases between them. Per germline, CDR1 MNHEY and CDR2 SVGAGI. The CDR3 has 15 residues. The TCR beta CDR3 regions underwent amplification from RNA transcripts. First-round RT-PCR employed HTBI primers, with a second-round multiplex PCR after it. TCRdb redid the calling of the multiplex PCR reads with MiXCR, one entry per CDR3 protein. The sample lists about 400,000 distinct CDR3 sequences, 15% occurring once. Study results and caveats: Ophthalmopathy progression was predicted by the model at less than 71% sensitivity and 72% to 80% specificity.

Ophthalmopathy not arising within 18 months of follow-up defined hyperthyroidism as stable. This rearrangement joins TRBV6-5 to TRBJ1-1; the D gene is possibly TRBD1 (6 bases). Sequencing used peripheral blood. The clonotype comes from a woman in her late teens or twenties with stable Graves' hyperthyroidism. CDR3 sequence reads: CASSYSWTAPREAFF. DNA for the CDR3: TGTGCCAGCAGTTACTCGTGGACAGCGCCTAGGGAAGCTTTCTTT.